Following are 15 T cell receptor beta chains from one sample sequenced in a study of T cells in Graves' hyperthyroidism and ophthalmopathy (dated by TCRdb to about 2019). The library relied on multiplex PCR. Instrument used: Illumina HiSeq 2000. The TCR beta CDR3 regions were amplified from the RNA transcripts. The first round of RT-PCR for the TCR CDR3 was performed with the HTBI primer set and the Qiagen OneStep RT-PCR kit. TCRdb reprocessed the public reads (quality trimming at Q25 with fastp, clone calling with MiXCR) and kept in-frame beta chains. Merged by CDR3 protein, the rows form single entries marked with the most common genes and DNA. For this sample the table gives under 800,000 distinct CDR3 sequences, of which approximately 15% were detected only once. 10% of the sample comes from the top ten. Specimen: blood. The receptors were sampled from a woman between 18 and 29 years old with Graves' hyperthyroidism.

This clonotype was seen repeatedly, ten times or more. V and J are TRBV13 and TRBJ1-5; a weak D match, TRBD1 (6 bases). Germline V lookup: CDR1 PRHDT, CDR2 FYEKMQ (reference sequence). V dropped 4 bases and J dropped 4 bases, with 11 bases sitting between them. This CDR3 is built from 14 residues. CDR3 region: CASSSRQENQPQHF. CDR3 nucleotide sequence: TGTGCCAGCAGCTCGCGACAGGAGAATCAGCCCCAGCATTTT.

A note on this clonotype: This could be a read error, since a much larger clone is one nucleotide away. The chain joins TRBV6-1 to TRBJ1-1; no firm D call. The CDR3 runs to 12 residues. Per the germline V gene, CDR1 is MNHNS and CDR2 is SASEGT. Written as DNA, the CDR3 is TGTGCCAACAGTGCCGCGGGGATGGCAGCTTTCTTT. It translates to CANSAAGMAAFF.

This clonotype appeared many times. V gene TRBV6-2 or TRBV6-3 combines with J gene TRBJ2-7; 12 bases are a match to TRBD2. Germline V CDR1 and CDR2: MNHEY, SVGEGT. There are 15 residues in the CDR3. The ends lost 8 bases at V and 2 bases at J; junction bases unmatched: 7. CDR3 loop: CASGGTSGHTYEQYF. CDR3 coding DNA: TGTGCCAGCGGCGGGACTAGCGGGCACACCTACGAGCAGTACTTC.

This clonotype has at least ten counts. The chain combines TRBV20-1 with TRBJ1-1; D is perhaps TRBD1 (6 bases). The ends were cut back, 3 bases at V and 5 bases at J, with 16 bases in the middle. The CDR3 consists of 14 residues. Per germline, CDR1 DFQATT and CDR2 SNEGSKA (reference sequence). The CDR3 region is CSARITGKRTEAFF. CDR3 in DNA: TGCAGTGCTAGGATAACAGGGAAGAGGACTGAAGCTTTCTTT.

This clonotype was counted only a few times. The chain couples TRBV11-2 to TRBJ2-3; 7 bases are a match to TRBD2. The CDR3 is 18 amino acids. Losses at the gene ends were 5 bases for V and 0 bases for J; bases not matched to a gene: 14. The germline V gene has CDR1 SGHAT and CDR2 FQNNGV. The CDR3 sequence: CASSPPPRDYTSTDTQYF. The CDR3 nucleotides are TGTGCCAGCAGCCCCCCCCCAAGGGACTATACTAGCACAGATACGCAGTATTTT.

J is TRBJ2-1 and V is TRBV19; TRBD2 matches at 9 bases. V was clipped by 3 bases and J by 0 bases; unmatched bases: 12. CDR1 LNHDA and CDR2 SQIVND come from the germline V gene (reference sequence). The length of the CDR3 is 19 residues. CDR3 sequence reads: CASSMIPGLAVRSYNEQFF. In nucleotides, the CDR3 is TGTGCCAGTAGTATGATCCCGGGACTAGCAGTTCGCTCCTACAATGAGCAGTTCTTC.

J is TRBJ2-2 and V is TRBV27, with 9 bases aligning to TRBD2. This CDR3 spans 16 amino acids. The germline V gene encodes CDR1 MNHEY and CDR2 SMNVEV (reference sequence). Trimming took 3 bases from V and 5 from J; bases not matched to a gene: 7. The CDR3 reads CASSFLQREVTGELFF. DNA of the CDR3: TGTGCCAGCAGTTTCCTTCAGCGGGAGGTTACCGGGGAGCTGTTTTTT.

This clonotype was counted ten times or more. This chain joins TRBV6-1 and TRBJ2-1; 10 bases are a match to TRBD1. CDR1 and CDR2 (germline): MNHNS, SASEGT. Losses at the gene ends were 5 bases for V and 8 bases for J; bases not matched to a gene: 9. The CDR3 covers 15 residues. The DNA of the CDR3 is TGTGCCAGCAGTTTATCCGGGACAGGGGTCGATGAGCAGTTCTTC. Translating it yields CASSLSGTGVDEQFF.

The V call is TRBV4-1, the J call TRBJ1-2; no reliable D call. The CDR3 is made up of 14 amino acids. CDR1 and CDR2 (germline): MGHRA, YSYEKL. The ends were cut back, 2 bases at V and 6 bases at J, with 13 bases in the middle. CDR3 nucleotide sequence: TGCGCCAGCAGCCAAAAATGGGGATCCGATGGCTACACCTTC. This encodes CASSQKWGSDGYTF.

This chain connects TRBV4-1 to TRBJ2-3; D perhaps matches TRBD1 (5 bases). This CDR3 comprises 17 residues. Germline-derived CDR1 and CDR2 are MGHRA and YSYEKL. V was cut by 3 bases and J by 5 bases, with 21 bases left in between. CDR3 protein: CASSHVWGPRAKDTQYF. In DNA form, the CDR3 reads TGCGCCAGCAGCCACGTGTGGGGCCCCCGGGCGAAAGATACGCAGTATTTT.

This clonotype has ten or more counts. The chain recombines TRBV7-6 with TRBJ1-1; 9 nucleotides line up with TRBD1. The length of the CDR3 is 14 residues. V was clipped by 5 bases and J by 5 bases; unmatched bases: 6. Looked up from germline, CDR1 is SGHVS and CDR2 is FNYEAQ. CDR3 coding DNA: TGTGCCAGCAGCCGAGGACAGGGGCCAACTGAAGCTTTCTTT. Residues: CASSRGQGPTEAFF.

In its sample, this clonotype was seen many times. The chain links TRBV6-1 to TRBJ2-7; TRBD2 agrees at 7 bases. Germline trimming cut 2 bases from V and 1 base from J; bases unmatched to any gene: 8. The germline CDR1 and CDR2 sequences are MNHNS and SASEGT. The CDR3 extends over 16 amino acids. This CDR3 is CASSERGDYRSYEQYF. The CDR3 nucleotides are TGTGCCAGCAGTGAACGAGGGGACTACCGATCCTACGAGCAGTACTTC.

This clonotype was observed many times. The genes are TRBV6-1 and TRBJ1-2; D gene unclear. There are 11 residues in the CDR3. V was pared by 1 base and J by 8 bases, with 5 bases between. The V gene's germline CDR1 is MNHNS and CDR2 SASEGT. The CDR3 sequence is CASSEVRGYTF. Here the CDR3 DNA reads TGTGCCAGCAGTGAAGTCAGGGGCTACACCTTC.

CDR3 coding DNA: TGTGCCAGCAGTTACCGGACAGGGGGCGAGGAAAAACTGTTTTTT. This sequence encodes CASSYRTGGEEKLFF. The chain joins TRBV6-5 to TRBJ1-4; 11 bases align to TRBD1. The CDR3 contains 15 residues. CDR1 and CDR2 from the germline V gene are MNHEY and SVGAGI. Losses at the gene ends were 2 bases for V and 8 bases for J; bases not matched to a gene: 4.

This clonotype was seen many times. The CDR3 nucleotides are TGTGCCAGCAGCTACGGGAGGGCCGTCTACGAGCAGTACTTC. Its translation is CASSYGRAVYEQYF. The rearrangement joins TRBV11-2 to TRBJ2-7, with TRBD2 matching 8 bases. J gave up 3 bases and V 4 bases, and 5 bases lay outside the gene matches. Germline-derived CDR1 and CDR2 are SGHAT and FQNNGV. The CDR3 is 14 residues long.